The rows below give T cell receptor beta chains drawn from one sample of a study of identical twins. TCRdb reprocessed the 5' RACE reads via MiXCR and lists one record per CDR3 protein. Counted here are around 1.7 million distinct CDR3 sequences, about 32% occurring once; the ten biggest clones make up less than 0.35%. The sequencing sample was made of cord blood. These TCRs come from a newborn girl in good health. CDR3s include the opening cysteine and the closing phenylalanine or tryptophan. Fields, in order: D gene, clone size, J gene, V gene, CDR3 protein, CDR3 DNA. D genes are given only for firm matches. Size tells how often a clone was seen (once, few, many) or the class of an expanded clone, and some rows leave it out.

. | . | TRBJ1-3 | TRBV10-3 | CAISERQFSGNTIYF | TGTGCCATCAGTGAGCGACAGTTCTCTGGAAACACCATATATTTT
. | few | TRBJ1-1 | TRBV7-2 | CASSLGRETEAFF | TGTGCCAGCAGCTTAGGAAGGGAGACTGAAGCTTTCTTT
. | . | TRBJ2-2 | TRBV12-3/TRBV12-4 | CASSFRATGELFF | TGTGCCAGCAGTTTTCGGGCCACCGGGGAGCTGTTTTTT
. | . | TRBJ2-3 | TRBV11-2 | CASSSLRTETDTQYF | TGTGCCAGCAGCTCACTCCGGACAGAGACAGATACGCAGTATTTT
. | . | TRBJ2-1 | TRBV27 | CASSPDAATNNEQFF | TGTGCCAGCAGTCCGGACGCGGCGACAAACAATGAGCAGTTCTTC
. | once | TRBJ1-5 | TRBV6-2/TRBV6-3 | CASSYKGQYSNQPQHF | TGTGCCAGCAGTTACAAGGGACAATATAGCAATCAGCCCCAGCATTTT
. | once | TRBJ1-1 | TRBV11-2 | CASSLEERCDKAFF | TGTGCCAGCAGCTTAGAGGAGCGGTGCGATAAGGCTTTCTTT
. | . | TRBJ2-3 | TRBV20-1 | CSARDFRASTDTQYF | TGCAGTGCTAGAGATTTTAGGGCTAGCACAGATACGCAGTATTTT
TRBD1 | . | TRBJ1-2 | TRBV5-5 | CASSSTGGDNGYTF | TGTGCCAGCAGCTCGACAGGGGGGGATAATGGCTACACCTTC
TRBD1 | few | TRBJ1-2 | TRBV6-1 | CASRPDRESGYTF | TGTGCCAGCAGACCCGACAGGGAGAGTGGCTACACCTTC
. | . | TRBJ2-5 | TRBV19 | CASSMGGRALETRYF | TGTGCCAGTAGTATGGGGGGCCGCGCATTAGAGACCCGGTACTTC
. | . | TRBJ2-6 | TRBV6-1 | CASGTGTPDKKENSGANVLTF | TGTGCCAGCGGAACCGGGACCCCAGACAAAAAAGAAAACTCTGGGGCCAACGTCCTGACTTTC
. | . | TRBJ1-1 | TRBV6-6 | CASRTKVEGNTEAFF | TGTGCCAGCAGAACAAAGGTTGAGGGGAACACTGAAGCTTTCTTT
. | . | TRBJ2-2 | TRBV11-1 | CASSRSYREDTGELFF | TGTGCCAGCAGCAGATCTTACAGGGAGGACACCGGGGAGCTGTTTTTT
TRBD1 | once | TRBJ1-1 | TRBV12-3/TRBV12-4 | CASSLKGQGTEAFF | TGTGCCAGCAGTTTGAAGGGACAGGGCACTGAAGCTTTCTTT
. | . | TRBJ2-7 | TRBV2 | CASGLEQYF | TGTGCCAGCGGGCTCGAGCAGTACTTC
TRBD1 | few | TRBJ1-1 | TRBV12-3/TRBV12-4 | CASSPRQGASTEAFF | TGTGCCAGCAGTCCCCGACAGGGGGCCAGTACTGAAGCTTTCTTT
TRBD2 | . | TRBJ2-7 | TRBV4-1 | CASSQPRGTSVNEQYF | TGCGCCAGCAGCCAACCTCGGGGGACTAGCGTAAATGAGCAGTACTTC
TRBD2 | . | TRBJ2-3 | TRBV5-1 | CASSFPGGSSTDTQYF | TGCGCCAGCAGCTTCCCGGGAGGCTCTAGCACAGATACGCAGTATTTT
TRBD2 | . | TRBJ2-5 | TRBV20-1 | CSANWREGRGETQYF | TGCAGTGCTAACTGGCGGGAGGGCCGGGGAGAGACCCAGTACTTC
. | many | TRBJ2-1 | TRBV6-5 | CASSYGSNEQFF | TGTGCCAGCAGTTACGGGAGCAATGAGCAGTTCTTC
. | few | TRBJ1-1 | TRBV5-1 | CASSLRVGVRMNTEAFF | TGCGCCAGCAGCTTGAGGGTGGGGGTTCGAATGAACACTGAAGCTTTCTTT
TRBD2 | many | TRBJ2-7 | TRBV4-1 | CASSQVGTSGYEQYF | TGCGCCAGCAGCCAAGTCGGGACTAGCGGGTACGAGCAGTACTTC
TRBD2 | many | TRBJ2-1 | TRBV29-1 | CSATRTSGGYNEQFF | TGCAGCGCTACAAGGACTAGCGGGGGATACAATGAGCAGTTCTTC
. | many | TRBJ1-1 | TRBV4-1 | CASSQVGRGNTEAFF | TGCGCCAGCAGCCAAGTAGGCAGGGGAAACACTGAAGCTTTCTTT
. | many | TRBJ2-4 | TRBV29-1 | CSVEERALAKNIQYF | TGCAGCGTTGAAGAGCGGGCTCTAGCCAAAAACATTCAGTACTTC
. | . | TRBJ1-5 | TRBV5-1 | CASSFERNGPQHF | TGCGCCAGCAGCTTTGAACGCAATGGGCCCCAGCATTTT
TRBD2 | few | TRBJ2-3 | TRBV5-1 | CASSLGPRLISGKPPDTQYF | TGCGCCAGCAGCTTGGGACCACGCTTGATCAGCGGGAAGCCTCCGGATACGCAGTATTTT
. | few | TRBJ1-5 | TRBV30 | CAWSVSHYSNQPQHF | TGTGCCTGGAGTGTATCCCATTATAGCAATCAGCCCCAGCATTTT
TRBD1 | few | TRBJ1-4 | TRBV14 | CASSRGQGGGKLFF | TGTGCCAGCAGCCGCGGACAGGGAGGCGGAAAACTGTTTTTT
. | . | TRBJ2-1 | TRBV7-2 | CASSLGVLAAYNEQFF | TGTGCCAGCAGCTTAGGGGTTTTGGCAGCCTACAATGAGCAGTTCTTC
. | few | TRBJ2-1 | TRBV24-1 | CATSDTVTNEQFF | TGTGCCACCAGTGATACCGTGACGAATGAGCAGTTCTTC
. | . | TRBJ2-7 | TRBV20-1 | CSASRGTYNEQYF | TGCAGTGCTAGTCGCGGGACCTACAATGAGCAGTACTTC
. | . | TRBJ2-3 | TRBV12-5 | CASGLETPDTQYF | TGTGCTAGTGGTTTGGAGACTCCAGATACGCAGTATTTT
. | few | TRBJ2-3 | TRBV6-1 | CASRRLASPRADTQYF | TGTGCCAGCAGACGGTTAGCGAGCCCCCGGGCAGATACGCAGTATTTT
. | . | TRBJ2-1 | TRBV29-1 | CSVESDSSYNERFF | TGCAGCGTTGAATCGGACAGCTCCTACAATGAGCGGTTCTTC
TRBD1 | few | TRBJ1-1 | TRBV5-4 | CASSTETGRDTEAFF | TGTGCCAGCAGCACTGAGACAGGGAGGGACACTGAAGCTTTCTTT
TRBD1 | . | TRBJ2-7 | TRBV3-1 | CASSQDGVGGGYEQYF | TGTGCCAGCAGCCAGGATGGGGTAGGGGGCGGTTACGAGCAGTACTTC
. | . | TRBJ1-1 | TRBV5-1 | CASSLRSVNTEAFF | TGCGCCAGCAGCTTGAGGTCGGTGAACACTGAAGCTTTCTTT
TRBD2 | . | TRBJ2-7 | TRBV4-2 | CASSQVTRGRGNEQYF | TGTGCCAGCAGCCAAGTTACGCGGGGGAGGGGAAACGAGCAGTACTTC
TRBD1 | . | TRBJ2-5 | TRBV12-3/TRBV12-4 | CASSQGTVLQETQYF | TGTGCCAGCAGTCAAGGGACAGTTTTACAAGAGACCCAGTACTTC
. | . | TRBJ2-5 | TRBV3-1 | CASSPRRLSQETQYF | TGTGCCAGCAGCCCCCGCCGACTATCCCAAGAGACCCAGTACTTC
. | . | TRBJ2-2 | TRBV6-1 | CASSERLHDSLKELFF | TGTGCCAGCAGTGAAAGGCTACACGACTCCCTCAAGGAGCTGTTTTTT
. | . | TRBJ2-7 | TRBV12-3/TRBV12-4 | CASSFYGRGEQYF | TGTGCCAGCAGTTTTTATGGTAGGGGCGAGCAGTACTTC